This entry lists 4 T cell receptor beta chains sequenced from one sample in a study of shared clonotypes between healthy human individuals. TCRdb's copy holds only in-frame clones and misses some; the assay was immunoSEQ multiplex PCR. The table has 2 million to 2.5 million clones, around 95% seen once. The sequenced material came from naive CD4+ T cells sorted from blood. The subset is: CD45RA+ positively selected. These receptors came from a man in his late teens or twenties in good health.

The chain links TRBV10-3 to TRBJ2-5; 11 bases match TRBD2. The germline gives CDR1 ENHRY, CDR2 SYGVKD. With 2 bases clipped from V and 4 bases from J, the junction kept 12 bases outside the gene matches. CDR3 length equals 18 residues. The CDR3 DNA sequence: TGTGCCATCAGTGAGCCTCTAGCGGGGGGCTTGTTTGGAGAGACCCAGTACTTC. Residues: CAISEPLAGGLFGETQYF.

The chain couples TRBV30 to TRBJ1-4; D might be TRBD1 (5 bases). CDR3 length: 14 residues. Germline CDR1 is GTSNPN and CDR2 is SVGIG (reference sequence). The germline V and J ends were trimmed by 5 bases and 7 bases, with 17 bases remaining between them. CDR3 bases: TGTGCCTGGGGATCTGGGACCAACCGTGAAAAACTGTTTTTT. This codes for CAWGSGTNREKLFF.

This chain connects TRBV10-3 to TRBJ2-7, with D unresolved. Germline V gene sequence: CDR1 ENHRY, CDR2 SYGVKD. Deletions cut 9 bases from V and 7 bases from J, with 19 bases between. The CDR3 is 13 residues long. CDR3 in DNA: TGTGCCATGGGCGGCAGCCCCCAGTTTGAGCAGTACTTC. Translating it yields CAMGGSPQFEQYF.

This clone was picked up one time. Different DNA sequences within this sample yield the same CDR3. This chain connects TRBV9 to TRBJ1-6; 8 positions agree with TRBD1. CDR1 SGDLS and CDR2 YYNGEE come from the germline V gene. V shed 4 bases and J 7 bases; nucleotides not matched to a gene: 7. This CDR3 spans 15 amino acids. The CDR3 sequence: CASSPRTGWNSPLHF. CDR3 DNA: TGTGCCAGCAGCCCTAGGACAGGGTGGAATTCACCCCTCCACTTT.